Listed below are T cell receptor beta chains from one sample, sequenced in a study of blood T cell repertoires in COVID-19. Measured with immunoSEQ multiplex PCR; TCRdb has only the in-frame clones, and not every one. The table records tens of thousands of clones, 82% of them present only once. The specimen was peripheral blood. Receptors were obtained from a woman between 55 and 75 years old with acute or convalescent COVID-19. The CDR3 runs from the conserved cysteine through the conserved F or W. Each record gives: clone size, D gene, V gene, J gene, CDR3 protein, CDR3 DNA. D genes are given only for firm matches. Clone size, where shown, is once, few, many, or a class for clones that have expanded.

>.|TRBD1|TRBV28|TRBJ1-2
CASSFGTDNYGYTF
TGTGCCAGCAGTTTTGGGACAGATAACTATGGCTACACCTTC
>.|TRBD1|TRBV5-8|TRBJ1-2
CASSVPGTGKTYGYTF
TGTGCCAGCAGTGTGCCCGGGACAGGGAAGACCTATGGCTACACCTTC
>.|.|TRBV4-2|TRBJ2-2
CASSQDGPYNGELFF
TGTGCCAGCAGCCAAGATGGGCCGTACAACGGGGAGCTGTTTTTT
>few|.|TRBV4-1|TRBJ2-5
CASSQDSQQGYETQYF
TGCGCCAGCAGCCAAGATAGTCAGCAGGGTTATGAGACCCAGTACTTC
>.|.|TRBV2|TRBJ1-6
CASREVKNSPLHF
TGTGCCAGCCGGGAAGTTAAAAATTCACCCCTCCACTTT
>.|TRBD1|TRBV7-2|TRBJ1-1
CASSPQGAGFTEAFF
TGTGCCAGCAGCCCGCAGGGGGCAGGGTTTACTGAAGCTTTCTTT
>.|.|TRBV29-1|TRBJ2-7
CSVGQGNEQYF
TGCAGCGTTGGGCAGGGCAACGAGCAGTACTTC
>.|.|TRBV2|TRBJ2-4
CASSDRRRDTKNIQYF
TGTGCCAGCAGTGACCGAAGACGGGACACGAAAAACATTCAGTACTTC
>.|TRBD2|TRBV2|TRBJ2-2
CASSKGLAGSGELFF
TGTGCCAGCAGTAAGGGACTAGCGGGATCCGGGGAGCTGTTTTTT
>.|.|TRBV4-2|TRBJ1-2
CASSQGHGYSEGGYTF
TGTGCCAGCAGCCAAGGACACGGGTATTCCGAGGGTGGCTACACCTTC
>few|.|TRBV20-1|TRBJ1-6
CSASLGAGSPLHF
TGCAGTGCTAGTTTAGGGGCGGGATCACCCCTCCACTTT
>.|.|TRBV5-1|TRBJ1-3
CASSFDSQSSGNTIYF
TGCGCCAGCAGCTTTGACAGCCAGAGCTCTGGAAACACCATATATTTT
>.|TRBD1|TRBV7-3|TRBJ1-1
CASSSTGGGRNTEAFF
TGTGCCAGCAGCTCGACAGGGGGCGGACGGAACACTGAAGCTTTCTTT
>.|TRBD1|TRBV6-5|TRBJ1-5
CASRDRQNQPQHF
TGTGCCAGCCGGGACAGACAGAATCAGCCCCAGCATTTT
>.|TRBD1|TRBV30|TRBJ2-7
CAWSLPRTGPDEQYF
TGTGCCTGGAGCCTTCCGAGGACAGGACCAGACGAGCAGTACTTC
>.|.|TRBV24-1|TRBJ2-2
CATSRRGSNTGELFF
TGTGCCACCTCACGGCGAGGGTCAAACACCGGGGAGCTGTTTTTT
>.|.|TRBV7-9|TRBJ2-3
CASSSTDTQYF
TGTGCCAGCTCTAGCACAGATACGCAGTATTTT
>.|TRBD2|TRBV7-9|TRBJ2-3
CASSPGTSGVTDTQYF
TGTGCCAGCAGCCCCGGGACTAGCGGGGTCACAGATACGCAGTATTTT
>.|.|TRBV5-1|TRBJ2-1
CASSSTRGLRSNEQFF
TGCGCCAGCAGCTCTACTAGGGGACTGCGCTCCAATGAGCAGTTCTTC
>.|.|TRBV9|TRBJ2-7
CASSRGAGNEQYF
TGTGCCAGCAGCCGTGGCGCCGGGAACGAGCAGTACTTC
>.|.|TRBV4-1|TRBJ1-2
CASSQEPRAYGYTF
TGCGCCAGCAGCCAAGAACCCAGGGCCTATGGCTACACCTTC
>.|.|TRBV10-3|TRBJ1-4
CAISDLPTNEKLFF
TGTGCCATCAGCGATCTACCAACTAATGAAAAACTGTTTTTT
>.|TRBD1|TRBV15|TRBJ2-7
CATSRARQGFASYEQYF
TGTGCCACCAGCAGAGCTCGACAGGGATTCGCCTCCTACGAGCAGTACTTC
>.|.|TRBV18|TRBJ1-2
CASSPKGANYGYTF
TGTGCCAGCTCACCGAAAGGGGCTAACTATGGCTACACCTTC
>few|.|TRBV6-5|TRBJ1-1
CASSYWEDTEAFF
TGTGCCAGCAGTTACTGGGAGGACACTGAAGCTTTCTTT
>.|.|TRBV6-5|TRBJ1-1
CASIPPRGGGTEAFF
TGTGCCAGCATCCCCCCGCGGGGCGGCGGCACTGAAGCTTTCTTT
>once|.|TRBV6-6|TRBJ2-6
CASIASPHSGANVLTF
TGTGCCAGCATTGCGAGTCCTCATTCTGGGGCCAACGTCCTGACTTTC
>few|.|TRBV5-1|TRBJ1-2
CASSGGSGHVWDGYTF
TGCGCCAGCAGCGGGGGCTCAGGACACGTGTGGGATGGCTACACCTTC
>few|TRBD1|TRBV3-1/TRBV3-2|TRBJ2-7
CASSQGQGYEQYF
TGTGCCAGCAGCCAGGGACAGGGTTACGAGCAGTACTTC
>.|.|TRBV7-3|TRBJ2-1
CASSLGSYNEQFF
TGTGCCAGCAGCTTAGGCAGCTACAATGAGCAGTTCTTC
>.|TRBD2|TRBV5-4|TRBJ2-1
CASSPTSVAYNEQFF
TGTGCCAGCAGCCCAACTAGCGTCGCCTACAATGAGCAGTTCTTC
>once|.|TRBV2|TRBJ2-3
CASRADSRTDTQYF
TGTGCCAGCAGGGCCGACAGCCGCACAGATACGCAGTATTTT